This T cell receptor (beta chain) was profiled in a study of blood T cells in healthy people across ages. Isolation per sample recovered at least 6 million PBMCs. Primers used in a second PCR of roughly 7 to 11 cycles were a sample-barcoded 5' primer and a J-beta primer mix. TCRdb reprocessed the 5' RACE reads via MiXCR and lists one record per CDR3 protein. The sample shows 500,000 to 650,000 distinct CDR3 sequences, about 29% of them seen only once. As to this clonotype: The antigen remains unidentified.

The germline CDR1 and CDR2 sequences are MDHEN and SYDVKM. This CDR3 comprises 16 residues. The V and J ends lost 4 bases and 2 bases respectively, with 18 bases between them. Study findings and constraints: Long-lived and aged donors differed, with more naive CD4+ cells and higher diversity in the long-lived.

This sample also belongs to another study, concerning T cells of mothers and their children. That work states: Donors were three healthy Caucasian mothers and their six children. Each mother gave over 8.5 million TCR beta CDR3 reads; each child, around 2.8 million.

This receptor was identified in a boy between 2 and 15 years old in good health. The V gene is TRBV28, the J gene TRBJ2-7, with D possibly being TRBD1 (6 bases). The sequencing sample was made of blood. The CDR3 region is CASSSYSGTRTYEQYF. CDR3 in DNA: TGTGCCAGCAGTTCCTATTCCGGGACACGGACCTACGAGCAGTACTTC.